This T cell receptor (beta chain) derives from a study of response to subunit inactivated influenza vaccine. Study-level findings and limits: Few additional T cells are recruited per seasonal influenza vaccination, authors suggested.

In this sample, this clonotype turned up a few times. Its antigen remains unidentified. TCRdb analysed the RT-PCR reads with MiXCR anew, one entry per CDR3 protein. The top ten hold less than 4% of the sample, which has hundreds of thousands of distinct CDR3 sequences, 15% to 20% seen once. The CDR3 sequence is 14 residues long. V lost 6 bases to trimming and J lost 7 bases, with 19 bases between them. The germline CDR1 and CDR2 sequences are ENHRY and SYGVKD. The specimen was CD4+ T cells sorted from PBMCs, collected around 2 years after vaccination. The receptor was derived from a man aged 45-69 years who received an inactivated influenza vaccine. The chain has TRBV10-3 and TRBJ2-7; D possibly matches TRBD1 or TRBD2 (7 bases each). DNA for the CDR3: TGTGCCATCAGGGCAGGGACAGCCGGGGGGGAGCAGTACTTC. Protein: CAIRAGTAGGEQYF.